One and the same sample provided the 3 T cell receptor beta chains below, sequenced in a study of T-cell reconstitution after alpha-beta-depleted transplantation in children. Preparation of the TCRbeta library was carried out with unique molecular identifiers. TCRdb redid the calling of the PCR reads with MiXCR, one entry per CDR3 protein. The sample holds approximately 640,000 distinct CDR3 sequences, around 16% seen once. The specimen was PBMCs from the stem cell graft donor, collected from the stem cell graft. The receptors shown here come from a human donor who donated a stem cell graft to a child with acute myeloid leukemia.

In DNA, the CDR3 is TGCGCCAGCAGCCAAGTTGGGGCAAGGGAGCAGTTCTTC. Protein product: CASSQVGAREQFF. V is TRBV4-3 and J is TRBJ2-1, with a tentative D call TRBD1 (5 bases). Trimming removed 1 base at V and 10 bases at J, with 11 bases between. Germline CDR1 is LGHNA and CDR2 is YSLEER. CDR3 length: 13 residues.

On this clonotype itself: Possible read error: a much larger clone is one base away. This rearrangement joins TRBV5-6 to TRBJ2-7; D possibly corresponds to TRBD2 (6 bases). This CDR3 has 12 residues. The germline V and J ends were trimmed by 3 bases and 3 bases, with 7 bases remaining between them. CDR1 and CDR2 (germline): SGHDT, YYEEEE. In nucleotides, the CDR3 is TGTGCCAGCAGCTCGGGGGTCTACGAGCAGTACTTC. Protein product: CASSSGVYEQYF.

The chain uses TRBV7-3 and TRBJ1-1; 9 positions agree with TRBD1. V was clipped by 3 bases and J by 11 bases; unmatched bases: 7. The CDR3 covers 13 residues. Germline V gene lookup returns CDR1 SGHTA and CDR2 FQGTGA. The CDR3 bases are TGTGCCAGCAGCTTTACAGGGGGCAGAAGGGCTTTCTTT. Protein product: CASSFTGGRRAFF.